These 6 T cell receptor beta chains share one sample of origin, sequenced in a study of cytomegalovirus exposure and HLA in healthy donors. Both 60 Vbeta primers and 13 Jbeta primers went into the PCR. Data came from immunoSEQ multiplex PCR; TCRdb stores just in-frame clones and leaves some out. This table holds about 110,000 clones, 60% to 80% found once. Sequenced material: PBMCs. The source is a boy aged 5 to 17 in good health and CMV-seronegative.

The rearrangement joins TRBV28 to TRBJ1-5; possibly TRBD1 for D (5 bases). The CDR3 sequence is 16 residues long. Germline CDR1 reads MDHEN; CDR2 reads SYDVKM. Trimming pared 6 bases from V and 2 bases from J, leaving 17 bases between. CDR3 DNA sequence: TGTGCCAGCAGCTTTTCCCCCCGGGGGGGCAATCAGCCCCAGCATTTT. Protein: CASSFSPRGGNQPQHF.

The rearrangement uses TRBV7-9 and TRBJ2-7, with TRBD2 as a possible D gene (6 bases). Trimming took 4 bases from V and 0 from J, leaving 13 bases between them. Looked up from germline, CDR1 is SEHNR and CDR2 is FQNEAQ (reference sequence). The CDR3 runs 15 residues. In nucleotides, the CDR3 is TGTGCCAGCAGCTCCCCGGGACTTCTCTCCTACGAGCAGTACTTC. Its protein product is CASSSPGLLSYEQYF.

The chain has TRBV19 and TRBJ2-7; TRBD1 agrees at 7 bases. J gave up 0 bases and V 6 bases, and 5 bases lay outside the gene matches. CDR1 is LNHDA and CDR2 is SQIVND in the germline V gene (reference sequence). The CDR3 is 14 residues long. This CDR3 reads CASSGTDSSYEQYF. CDR3 in DNA: TGTGCCAGTAGCGGGACAGACAGCTCCTACGAGCAGTACTTC.

The V gene is TRBV7-6, the J gene TRBJ2-7; 8 nucleotides match TRBD1. This CDR3 is 15 amino acids long. The junction had 3 bases not matched to a gene; V was cut back by 0 bases and J by 2 bases. Germline CDR1 is SGHVS and CDR2 is FNYEAQ. CDR3 amino acids: CASSLADRGTYEQYF. CDR3 sequence (DNA): TGTGCCAGCAGCTTAGCAGACAGGGGCACCTACGAGCAGTACTTC.

The chain employs TRBV7-8 and TRBJ2-5, with D tentatively TRBD1 (6 bases). This CDR3 spans 14 amino acids. Germline V lookup: CDR1 SGHVS, CDR2 FQNEAQ. Trimming removed 5 bases from V and 1 base from J, with 11 bases in between. The DNA of the CDR3 is TGTGCCAGCAGCGGCGGACAGTTCCAAGAGACCCAGTACTTC. Translation gives CASSGGQFQETQYF.

This rearrangement joins TRBV27 to TRBJ2-7; 8 bases line up with TRBD1. The V and J ends lost 5 bases and 3 bases, in that order; junction bases with no gene match: 15. The CDR3 has 17 residues. Germline V gene data show CDR1 as MNHEY and CDR2 as SMNVEV (reference sequence). CDR3 in amino acids: CASSRNSGQGSRYEQYF. DNA for the CDR3: TGTGCCAGCAGTAGGAATTCCGGACAGGGTTCGCGCTACGAGCAGTACTTC.